This T cell receptor (beta chain) was recovered during a study of CD8 T cells in ankylosing spondylitis. Study-level findings and limits: A TCR beta motif made of several highly homologous variants seemed typical of ankylosing spondylitis blood.

This clonotype has a count of ten or more. No antigen is known for it. One junction end disagrees with the germline gene, perhaps due to a read error. Construction of TCR beta libraries was performed using quantitative 5'-RACE with molecular barcodes. One entry per CDR3 protein, called by TCRdb with MiXCR from the 5' RACE reads. The sample comprises around 150,000 distinct CDR3 sequences, 9.5% to 12% of which are singletons, and approximately 4% rests with the top ten. The CDR3 covers 15 residues. Sequencing was done on a sample of blood, either unsorted or a sorted T cell fraction (not recorded which). This clonotype was sampled from a female donor with ankylosing spondylitis or in good health (not recorded which). The chain combines TRBV12-3 or TRBV12-4 with TRBJ2-3; 12 bases agree with TRBD1. DNA for the CDR3: TGTGCCAGCACGGGACAGGGGGCTGTCACAGACACGCAGTATTTT. This codes for CASTGQGAVTDTQYF.